This T cell receptor (beta chain) is drawn from a study of cytomegalovirus exposure and HLA in healthy donors (dated by TCRdb to between 2016 and 2019). Regarding the complete study: The 500 to 800 repertoires of the first cohort and the roughly 110 validation repertoires were produced on the same platform, according to a later analysis. The study aimed to test whether signatures of past pathogen exposure could be identified by cataloging public T cell receptors. Along with the approximately 650-subject first cohort, a separate validation cohort of over a hundred different subjects was used. The study combined high-throughput TCR immunosequencing, statistical association of individual TCRs with disease status, and machine learning to predict cytomegalovirus infection status.

The CDR3 holds 18 amino acids from the cysteine to the phenylalanine. Only CDR3 DNA is held: 54 bases, read in frame from base 1. Via the germline V gene (reference sequence), CDR1 is SEHNR and CDR2 FQNEAQ. Ends trimmed: V by 2 bases, J by 0 bases; bases unmatched to a gene: 10. With respect to this clone: Its target antigen remains unknown. Per-base qualities were not stored, and no clone one base away is much larger.

Library preparation was by the immunoSEQ multiplex PCR assay. As for how the authors treated the data: To diagnose cytomegalovirus status from the catalog of TCR beta chain sequences, a statistical classification framework was built. As stored in TCRdb, this immuneACCESS dataset retains in-frame rearrangements with V and J assigned. A fraction of the clones does not appear; measured against another copy, unresolved V genes explain less than half of the discrepancy, and the remainder lacks a known reason. V, J and clone size were drawn from that table, and D and trimming were deduced from the DNA. The sample table shows more than 70,000 clones, and 90% to 97% are seen once. About 1.6% of the sample lies in the top ten. What the authors observed across the whole study: The classifier was reported to diagnose cytomegalovirus status with high specificity and sensitivity in both the original cohort and the validation cohort. A few of the identified cytomegalovirus-associated TCR beta chains were confirmed in vitro to be specific for cytomegalovirus antigens. A later analysis found that TCRs clustered in the first cohort also tended to co-occur in the 120 or so validation repertoires, with more than 90% of cluster scores above 0. While some public TCRs were present in many individuals, most TCR sequences turned up only very rarely across donors. The authors suggested that the approach could potentially be generalized to other disease states and immunological phenotypes. The validation cohort had no HLA typing available for a later analysis, so co-occurrence within that cohort was assessed over all 120 or so repertoires. A total of roughly 160 TCR beta chains were listed by the study as associated with cytomegalovirus.

The donors were included in the validation cohort of roughly 130 subjects, a group kept apart from the approximately 690-subject first cohort. This clonotype originated in a young man in good health and CMV-seropositive. Rearrangement joined TRBV7-9 to TRBJ2-1; 7 nucleotides in the junction match TRBD1. The sequenced sample was PBMCs. The DNA sequence follows: TGTGCCAGCAGCTTACACCGTCAGGACAGGCCCTCCTACAATGAGCAGTTCTTC. Its protein is CASSLHRQDRPSYNEQFF.